This T cell receptor (beta chain) was identified during a study of blood T cell repertoires in COVID-19. Participants were aged about 18 to 90 years from more than 20 US areas. Clinical history reported by participants formed the basis on which cohorts were assigned. Using immunoSEQ multiplex PCR, the repertoire was profiled, and TCRdb retains in-frame clones only, with some absent. The sample gives about 210,000 clones, around 90% of which show up once; about 8.8% is in the top ten. This clone has a single count. Germline CDR1 reads ENHRY; CDR2 reads SYGVKD. The germline V and J ends were trimmed by 4 bases and 5 bases, with 11 bases remaining between them. This CDR3 comprises 13 residues.

The V and J genes are TRBV10-3 and TRBJ2-5; tentatively, D is TRBD1 (5 bases). Sequenced input: PBMCs or T cells enriched from blood (not recorded which). The TCR sequence derives from a woman aged 18 to 35 who had recovered from COVID-19. The CDR3, as DNA: TGTGCCATCAGTGGGGGCTCCGGGGAGACCCAGTACTTC. Encoded protein: CAISGGSGETQYF.